The next 30 T cell receptor beta chains were all read from a single sample in a study of CD8 T cell repertoires and HIV-1 epitope variants. The repertoire was sequenced with immunoSEQ multiplex PCR; TCRdb's copy has only in-frame clones and lacks some. The table has approximately 5,700 clones, less than 70% seen once. Their antigens remain unidentified. Sequenced sample: cultured CD8+ T cells derived from PBMCs. The origin of the receptors is a male donor with HIV.

This clone was seen only a few times. This rearrangement joins TRBV27 to TRBJ2-2; no firm D call. CDR1 is MNHEY, CDR2 SMNVEV, per germline (reference sequence). Trimming shortened V by 5 bases and J by 6 bases, and 10 bases separated the two germline ends. The CDR3 runs to 13 residues. Here the CDR3 DNA reads TGTGCCAGCAGTAGGCAGGACCCCGGGGAGCTGTTTTTT. Protein product: CASSRQDPGELFF.

V is TRBV7-9 and J is TRBJ1-2, with unresolved D. CDR1 is SEHNR, CDR2 FQNEAQ, per germline (reference sequence). The CDR3 spans 15 residues. V was shortened by 1 base and J by 4 bases, with 13 bases between the two germline ends. As DNA, the CDR3 is TGTGCCAGCAGCTTAGAAGGGAAGGCCGTCTATGGCTACACCTTC. It encodes CASSLEGKAVYGYTF.

The rearrangement uses TRBV7-9 and TRBJ2-7, with D possibly being TRBD1 (6 bases). V was cut by 5 bases and J by 2 bases, with 13 bases left in between. The CDR3 sequence is 14 residues long. Germline V CDR1 and CDR2: SEHNR, FQNEAQ (reference sequence). CDR3 residues: CASSLDRHAYEQYF. CDR3 sequence (DNA): TGTGCCAGCAGCCTTGACAGGCACGCCTACGAGCAGTACTTC.

The rearrangement links TRBV27 to TRBJ1-2; the match to TRBD1 covers 7 bases. The CDR3 contains 14 residues. With V trimmed by 5 bases and J by 4 bases, 7 bases remained unmatched. Germline V lookup: CDR1 MNHEY, CDR2 SMNVEV (reference sequence). CDR3 protein: CASSPGQALYGYTF. DNA of the CDR3: TGTGCCAGCAGTCCTGGACAGGCCCTCTATGGCTACACCTTC.

The CDR3 DNA sequence: TGTGCCAGCAGCGTATGGCGGGGCCAAAACACCGGGGAGCTGTTTTTT. Amino acid sequence: CASSVWRGQNTGELFF. The chain combines TRBV9 with TRBJ2-2; D might be TRBD2 (6 bases). This CDR3 has 16 amino acids. The germline V gene encodes CDR1 SGDLS and CDR2 YYNGEE. Trimming removed 1 base at V and 2 bases at J, with 12 bases between. Full variable domain (rest looked up from reference TRBV9 and TRBJ2-2): DSGVTQTPKHLITATGQRVTLRCSPRSGDLSVYWYQQSLDQGLQFLIQYYNGEERAKGNILERFSAQQFPDLHSELNLSSLELGDSALYFCASSVWRGQNTGELFFGEGSRLTVL.

This clone was seen more than once but under ten times. The chain couples TRBV5-5 to TRBJ1-2; TRBD1 matches 9 bases. Germline CDR1 SGHKS, CDR2 YYEKEE (reference sequence). The CDR3 is 15 amino acids. After removal of 0 bases from V and 4 bases from J, the junction contained 4 bases not matched to a gene. CDR3 nucleotide sequence: TGTGCCAGCAGCTTGGAACAGGGGGCAGGCTATGGCTACACCTTC. This codes for CASSLEQGAGYGYTF.

V is TRBV19 and J is TRBJ1-2; no clear D gene. Germline CDR1 LNHDA, CDR2 SQIVND (reference sequence). Trimming shortened V by 1 base and J by 7 bases, and 19 bases separated the two germline ends. The CDR3 loop spans 16 amino acids. CDR3: CASSIAEGARMGGYTF. The CDR3 DNA reads TGTGCCAGTAGTATAGCGGAGGGCGCCAGAATGGGTGGCTACACCTTC. The full variable domain, its missing parts supplied by reference TRBV19 and TRBJ1-2, is DGGITQSPKYLFRKEGQNVTLSCEQNLNHDAMYWYRQDPGQGLRLIYYSQIVNDFQKGDIAEGYSVSREKKESFPLTVTSAQKNPTAFYLCASSIAEGARMGGYTFGSGTRLTVV.

The chain recombines TRBV11-1 with TRBJ2-5; the match to TRBD2 covers 8 bases. The V segment lost 5 bases and the J segment 2 bases; nucleotides outside the gene matches: 7. Germline CDR1 reads SGHAT; CDR2 reads FQDESV (reference sequence). The CDR3 length is 15 residues. The CDR3 sequence: CASSPAPSGQETQYF. DNA for the CDR3: TGTGCCAGCAGCCCCGCCCCTAGCGGGCAAGAGACCCAGTACTTC.

This clone has more than one count but fewer than ten. The chain carries TRBV7-2 and TRBJ1-3; tentative D call: TRBD1 (6 bases). The CDR3 sequence is 16 residues long. Germline-derived CDR1 and CDR2 are SGHTA and FQGNSA. V lost 5 bases to trimming and J lost 4 bases, with 18 bases between them. The CDR3, as DNA: TGTGCCAGCAGCCCCCCCTCGGCCGGGACAGGAAACACCATATATTTT. This sequence encodes CASSPPSAGTGNTIYF.

This clone turned up a few times. The gene calls are TRBV28 and TRBJ1-1; no firm D call. The V end lost 3 bases, the J end lost 1 base, and 9 bases lay between the germline ends. CDR1 and CDR2 from the germline V gene are MDHEN and SYDVKM. CDR3 length: 14 residues. DNA of the CDR3: TGTGCCAGCAGTTTGAGGCAGGAGAACACTGAAGCTTTCTTT. Encoded protein: CASSLRQENTEAFF.

The V and J genes are TRBV7-9 and TRBJ1-1; D is unclear. Germline CDR1 reads SEHNR; CDR2 reads FQNEAQ (reference sequence). The CDR3 covers 12 residues. The germline V and J ends were trimmed by 4 bases and 11 bases, with 14 bases remaining between them. The CDR3 coding sequence is TGTGCCAGCAGCTCCTTGACGGCGGAGGCTTTCTTT. Translating it yields CASSSLTAEAFF.

There are a few counts of this clone. The chain joins TRBV5-6 to TRBJ2-7; 8 bases are shared with TRBD1. The J segment lost 2 bases and the V segment lost 0 bases, leaving 4 bases of the junction unmatched. This CDR3 region has 15 residues. Germline lookup yields CDR1 SGHDT and CDR2 YYEEEE. CDR3 sequence (DNA): TGTGCCAGCAGCTTGGAGACAGGGGCAACCTACGAGCAGTACTTC. Translating it yields CASSLETGATYEQYF. Drawing the rest from reference TRBV5-6 and TRBJ2-7, the complete variable domain is DAGVTQSPTHLIKTRGQQVTLRCSPKSGHDTVSWYQQALGQGPQFIFQYYEEEERQRGNFPDRFSGHQFPNYSSELNVNALLLGDSALYLCASSLETGATYEQYFGPGTRLTVT.

The gene calls are TRBV7-9 and TRBJ1-5; tentative D call: TRBD1 (6 bases). Trimming left V 10 bases short and J 2 bases short, with 15 bases between. The V gene's germline CDR1 is SEHNR and CDR2 FQNEAQ (reference sequence). This CDR3 region has 14 residues. The CDR3 DNA reads TGTGCCACGGGATTCGAGGGGGGCAATCAGCCCCAGCATTTT. Protein product: CATGFEGGNQPQHF.

The chain employs TRBV2 and TRBJ2-1, with 10 positions matching TRBD1. V gave up 7 bases and J gave up 6 bases; unmatched junction bases: 6. The V gene's germline CDR1 is SNHLY and CDR2 FYNNEI. CDR3 length: 14 residues. The CDR3 region has the DNA TGTGCCAGCAAGGGGACAGGGGTATTCAATGAGCAGTTCTTC. This encodes CASKGTGVFNEQFF. Combining the CDR3 with reference TRBV2 and TRBJ2-1 gives the whole variable domain EPEVTQTPSHQVTQMGQEVILRCVPISNHLYFYWYRQILGQKVEFLVSFYNNEISEKSEIFDDQFSVERPDGSNFTLKIRSTKLEDSAMYFCASKGTGVFNEQFFGPGTRLTVL.

The chain recombines TRBV27 with TRBJ2-3; 10 nucleotides agree with TRBD1. The CDR3 totals 16 residues. Germline CDR1 and CDR2: MNHEY and SMNVEV (reference sequence). J lost 5 bases, V lost 4 bases, and 9 bases had no gene match. The CDR3 bases are TGTGCCAGCAGTTATATAGACAGGGGGCTTGAAGATACGCAGTATTTT. It encodes CASSYIDRGLEDTQYF.

This clone was seen more than once but under ten times. This rearrangement joins TRBV11-2 to TRBJ2-3; D is unclear. CDR1 is SGHAT and CDR2 is FQNNGV in the germline V gene. The V gene lost 5 bases and the J gene lost 2 bases, with 8 bases spanning the gap. This CDR3 is built from 13 residues. CDR3 in DNA: TGTGCCAGCAGCCCCGGAAACACAGATACGCAGTATTTT. Protein product: CASSPGNTDTQYF.

The chain couples TRBV7-2 to TRBJ2-7; a possible D gene is TRBD2 (5 bases). The V end was cut by 5 bases, the J end by 0 bases, with 8 bases between. The CDR3 contains 13 residues. The germline V gene has CDR1 SGHTA and CDR2 FQGNSA. Here the CDR3 DNA reads TGTGCCAGCAGCCCCGACTACTCCTACGAGCAGTACTTC. The encoded protein is CASSPDYSYEQYF.

This clone has just a few counts. The chain joins TRBV14 to TRBJ1-5, with a tentative D call TRBD1 (6 bases). CDR3 length equals 16 residues. V lost 1 base and J 1 base, leaving 11 bases between the germline ends. Per the germline V gene, CDR1 is SGHDN and CDR2 is FVKESK. Here the CDR3 DNA reads TGTGCCAGCAGCCAAGTTTACAGGGACAGCAATCAGCCCCAGCATTTT. It translates to CASSQVYRDSNQPQHF.

This clone was seen only once. V gene TRBV28 combines with J gene TRBJ1-1; D is uncertain. In germline, CDR1 is MDHEN, CDR2 SYDVKM. V lost 5 bases and J 3 bases, leaving 4 bases between the germline ends. The CDR3 covers 11 residues. Written as DNA, the CDR3 is TGTGCCAGCAGTCCGGACACTGAAGCTTTCTTT. The encoded protein is CASSPDTEAFF.

J is TRBJ2-3 and V is TRBV5-4; 14 bases fit TRBD2. CDR3 length equals 17 residues. CDR1 is SGHNT, CDR2 YYREEE, per germline (reference sequence). V shed 4 bases, J shed 5 bases, and the junction held 9 bases outside the gene matches. The CDR3 DNA follows: TGTGCCAGCAGCCACGGGACTAGCGGGAGCTTGGGAGATACGCAGTATTTT. It translates to CASSHGTSGSLGDTQYF.

This clone came up a few times. This chain links TRBV13 with TRBJ2-3; 10 bases agree with TRBD2. The CDR3 runs 14 residues. Germline CDR1 and CDR2: PRHDT and FYEKMQ (reference sequence). Trimming at V came to 4 bases and at J to 4 bases, leaving 2 bases not matched to a gene. CDR3 loop: CASSSGLASDTQYF. The CDR3 nucleotides read TGTGCCAGCAGCTCGGGACTAGCGTCAGATACGCAGTATTTT.

CDR3: CASSSVAGLHEQYF. The CDR3 coding sequence is TGTGCCAGCAGCTCGGTGGCGGGGTTGCACGAGCAGTACTTC. The rearrangement uses TRBV5-4 and TRBJ2-7, with D maybe TRBD2 (6 bases). Between the trimmed V and J ends, which lost 3 bases and 5 bases, there was a span of 15 bases. Germline loops: CDR1 SGHNT, CDR2 YYREEE (reference sequence). The length of the CDR3 is 14 residues.

The genes are TRBV7-2 and TRBJ2-7; the D is unclear. The germline V gene has CDR1 SGHTA and CDR2 FQGNSA. CDR3 length: 12 residues. Trimming cost V 1 base and J 5 bases, with 6 bases left between them. CDR3 loop: CASSLGQNEQYF. The DNA for the CDR3 is TGTGCCAGCAGCTTAGGCCAGAACGAGCAGTACTTC.

This clone was seen only a few times. The chain combines TRBV5-4 with TRBJ1-5, with TRBD1 matching over 10 bases. J was trimmed by 1 base and V by 4 bases; bases with no gene match: 2. The CDR3 is 15 residues long. Per germline, CDR1 SGHNT and CDR2 YYREEE (reference sequence). CDR3 nucleotides: TGTGCCAGCAGCCTGGACAGGGGGAGCAATCAGCCCCAGCATTTT. It is translated as CASSLDRGSNQPQHF. Combining the CDR3 with reference TRBV5-4 and TRBJ1-5 gives the whole variable domain ETGVTQSPTHLIKTRGQQVTLRCSSQSGHNTVSWYQQALGQGPQFIFQYYREEENGRGNFPPRFSGLQFPNYSSELNVNALELDDSALYLCASSLDRGSNQPQHFGDGTRLSIL.

This chain connects TRBV27 to TRBJ1-1; TRBD1 aligns across 7 bases. The CDR3 totals 14 residues. The V gene end was trimmed by 7 bases and the J gene end by 1 base; junction bases not matched to a gene: 6. Germline CDR1 is MNHEY and CDR2 is SMNVEV (reference sequence). Here the CDR3 DNA reads TGTGCCAGCACCAAAAACAGGGGGAACACTGAAGCTTTCTTT. Its protein product is CASTKNRGNTEAFF.

Only a few counts were recorded for this clone. The V and J genes are TRBV27 and TRBJ2-3; possibly TRBD1 for D (6 bases). V lost 2 bases and J 5 bases, leaving 11 bases between the germline ends. Germline V gene sequence: CDR1 MNHEY, CDR2 SMNVEV (reference sequence). CDR3 length: 14 amino acids. The DNA of the CDR3 is TGTGCCAGCAGTTTAAAGAGAGGGGGAGATACGCAGTATTTT. Its protein is CASSLKRGGDTQYF.

V and J are TRBV9 and TRBJ2-5, with D unresolved. The CDR3 loop spans 17 amino acids. Germline assignment: CDR1 SGDLS and CDR2 YYNGEE. V gave up 3 bases and J gave up 4 bases, with 22 bases separating them. The CDR3 loop reads CASSARPGVSPGETQYF. For the CDR3, the DNA is TGTGCCAGCAGCGCACGCCCTGGAGTTTCCCCCGGAGAGACCCAGTACTTC.

The gene calls are TRBV7-9 and TRBJ2-7; D is unresolved. The CDR3 extends over 12 amino acids. CDR1 is SEHNR and CDR2 is FQNEAQ in the germline V gene (reference sequence). V was pared by 2 bases and J by 2 bases, with 4 bases between. CDR3 in amino acids: CASSLSPYEQYF. As DNA, the CDR3 is TGTGCCAGCAGCTTATCTCCCTACGAGCAGTACTTC.

This clone has more than one count but fewer than ten. The chain links TRBV7-9 to TRBJ2-4; maybe TRBD1 (6 bases). The CDR3 consists of 14 residues. V was cut by 3 bases and J by 9 bases, with 15 bases left in between. Germline V CDR1 and CDR2: SEHNR, FQNEAQ (reference sequence). CDR3 DNA sequence: TGTGCCAGCAGCTTGGGACACGAGGTCGGCATTCAGTACTTC. It yields the protein CASSLGHEVGIQYF.

The gene calls are TRBV10-3 and TRBJ2-3, with 9 bases lining up with TRBD1. Germline V gene lookup returns CDR1 ENHRY and CDR2 SYGVKD. The CDR3 contains 16 residues. The junction had 9 bases not matched to a gene; V was cut back by 3 bases and J by 5 bases. The CDR3 DNA reads TGTGCCATCAGTGACCCGACAGGGGGGGCCGGAGATACGCAGTATTTT. Its translation: CAISDPTGGAGDTQYF.